Shown below are 6 T cell receptor beta chains from a single sample sequenced in a study of OX40 agonist ivuxolimab in advanced cancers. Repertoires were generated with immunoSEQ multiplex PCR, while TCRdb's copy carries only in-frame clones and drops some. The sample carries about 100,000 clones, approximately 90% recorded once. The sequencing used CD4+ or CD8+ T cells sorted from blood, collected in a trial of the OX40 agonist ivuxolimab. The source is an adult with an advanced solid tumor such as melanoma, head and neck, liver or kidney cancer.

The gene calls are TRBV18 and TRBJ1-1, with D unresolved. CDR1 and CDR2 (germline): KGHSH, LQKENI. The CDR3 spans 14 residues. Trimming pared 2 bases from V and 6 bases from J, leaving 13 bases between. The CDR3 region is CASSPSVPVPEAFF. In DNA form, the CDR3 reads TGTGCCAGCTCACCATCCGTCCCGGTACCTGAAGCTTTCTTT.

The rearrangement links TRBV28 to TRBJ2-5; 7 bases are shared with TRBD2. This CDR3 is 15 amino acids long. Germline V gene data show CDR1 as MDHEN and CDR2 as SYDVKM. Trimming cost V 6 bases and J 4 bases; bases outside gene matches: 11. CDR3 residues: CASSDSTSPRETQYF. CDR3 sequence (DNA): TGTGCCAGCAGCGACTCGACTAGCCCCAGAGAGACCCAGTACTTC.

This clone was seen only once. The rearrangement links TRBV28 to TRBJ1-1; no clear D gene. Germline V gene lookup returns CDR1 MDHEN and CDR2 SYDVKM. This CDR3 contains 16 residues. V was pared by 3 bases and J by 1 base, with 15 bases between. The CDR3 sequence is CASSFSRGLSNTEAFF. CDR3 nucleotide sequence: TGTGCCAGCAGTTTTTCGCGAGGACTGTCGAACACTGAAGCTTTCTTT.

The J gene is TRBJ2-5, the V gene TRBV7-3, with D possibly matching TRBD2 (5 bases). This CDR3 has 16 amino acids. The V end was cut by 2 bases, the J end by 5 bases, with 18 bases between. CDR1 SGHTA and CDR2 FQGTGA come from the germline V gene. CDR3 region: CASSLSSAAAEETQYF. CDR3 nucleotides: TGTGCCAGCAGCTTATCGTCAGCGGCGGCGGAGGAGACCCAGTACTTC.

The chain combines TRBV19 with TRBJ1-2; 8 bases map to TRBD1. Germline CDR1 LNHDA, CDR2 SQIVND (reference sequence). This CDR3 contains 14 residues. J was trimmed by 7 bases and V by 2 bases; bases with no gene match: 6. This chain's CDR3 is CASSIRSDRGGYTF. The CDR3 DNA is TGTGCCAGTAGTATACGCTCAGACAGGGGTGGCTACACCTTC.

This clone was recorded only once. The chain recombines TRBV5-4 with TRBJ1-4, with D perhaps matching TRBD1 (5 bases). Between the trimmed V and J ends, which lost 0 bases and 6 bases, there was a span of 12 bases. The CDR3 contains 15 residues. Germline V gene sequence: CDR1 SGHNT, CDR2 YYREEE (reference sequence). CDR3 region: CASSLAGARDEKLFF. CDR3 nucleotides: TGTGCCAGCAGCTTGGCCGGGGCGAGGGATGAAAAACTGTTTTTT.